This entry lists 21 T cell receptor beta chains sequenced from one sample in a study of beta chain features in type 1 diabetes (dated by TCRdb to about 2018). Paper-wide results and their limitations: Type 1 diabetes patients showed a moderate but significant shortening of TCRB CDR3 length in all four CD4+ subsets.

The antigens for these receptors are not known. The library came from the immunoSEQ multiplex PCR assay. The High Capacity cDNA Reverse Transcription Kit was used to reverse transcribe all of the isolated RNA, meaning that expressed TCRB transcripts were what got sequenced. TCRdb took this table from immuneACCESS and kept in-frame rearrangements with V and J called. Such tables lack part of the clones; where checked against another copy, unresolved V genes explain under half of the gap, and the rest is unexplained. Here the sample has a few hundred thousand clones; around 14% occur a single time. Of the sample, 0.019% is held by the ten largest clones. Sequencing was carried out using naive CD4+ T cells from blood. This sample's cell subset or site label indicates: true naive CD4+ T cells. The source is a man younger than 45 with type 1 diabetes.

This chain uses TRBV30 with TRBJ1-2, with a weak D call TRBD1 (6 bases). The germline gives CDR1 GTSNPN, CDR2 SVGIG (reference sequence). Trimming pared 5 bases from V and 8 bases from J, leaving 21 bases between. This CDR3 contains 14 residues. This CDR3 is CAWSPIGTSGGYTF. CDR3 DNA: TGTGCCTGGTCCCCTATAGGGACATCGGGGGGCTACACCTTC. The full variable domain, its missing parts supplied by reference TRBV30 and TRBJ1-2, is SQTIHQWPATLVQPVGSPLSLECTVEGTSNPNLYWYRQAAGRGLQLLFYSVGIGQISSEVPQNLSASRPQDRQFILSSKKLLLSDSGFYLCAWSPIGTSGGYTFGSGTRLTVV.

CDR3 loop: CASSQSGPLGAQYF. In DNA, the CDR3 is TGCGCCAGCAGTCAATCGGGGCCCCTTGGAGCCCAGTACTTC. The chain couples TRBV23-1 to TRBJ2-5, with TRBD1 as a possible D gene (5 bases). TRBV23-1 is labeled an ORF, and its function is uncertain. The V end lost 0 bases, the J end lost 9 bases, and 14 bases lay between the germline ends. The CDR3 consists of 14 residues.

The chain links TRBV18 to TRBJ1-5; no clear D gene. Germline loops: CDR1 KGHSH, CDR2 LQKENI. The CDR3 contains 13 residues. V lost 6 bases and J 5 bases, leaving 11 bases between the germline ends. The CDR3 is CASSPREDQPQHF. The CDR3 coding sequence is TGTGCCAGCTCGCCCCGAGAAGATCAGCCCCAGCATTTT.

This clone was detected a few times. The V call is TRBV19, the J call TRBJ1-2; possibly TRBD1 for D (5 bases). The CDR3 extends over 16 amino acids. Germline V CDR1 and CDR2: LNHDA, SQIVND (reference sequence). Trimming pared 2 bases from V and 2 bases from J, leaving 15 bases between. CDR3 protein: CASSISPTVPNYGYTF. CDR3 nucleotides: TGTGCCAGTAGTATATCTCCGACAGTCCCCAACTATGGCTACACCTTC.

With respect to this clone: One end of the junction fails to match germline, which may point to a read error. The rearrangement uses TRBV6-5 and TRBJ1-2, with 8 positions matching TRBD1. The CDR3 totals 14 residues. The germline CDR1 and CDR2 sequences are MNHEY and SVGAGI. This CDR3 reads CASSRTGINHGYTF. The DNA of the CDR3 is TGTGCCAGCAGCCGGACAGGGATTAACCATGGCTACACCTTC.

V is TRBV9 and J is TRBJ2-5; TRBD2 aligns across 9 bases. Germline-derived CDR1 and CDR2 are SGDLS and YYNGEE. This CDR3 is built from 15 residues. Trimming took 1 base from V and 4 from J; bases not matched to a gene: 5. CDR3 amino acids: CASSVMGSGGETQYF. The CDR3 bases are TGTGCCAGCAGCGTAATGGGTAGCGGGGGAGAGACCCAGTACTTC.

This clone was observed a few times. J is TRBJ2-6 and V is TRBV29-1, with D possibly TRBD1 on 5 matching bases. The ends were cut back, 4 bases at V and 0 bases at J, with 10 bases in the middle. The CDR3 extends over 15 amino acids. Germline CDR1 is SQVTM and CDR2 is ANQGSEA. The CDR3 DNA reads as TGCAGCGTTGTGCCAGGGTCCTCTGGGGCCAACGTCCTGACTTTC. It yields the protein CSVVPGSSGANVLTF.

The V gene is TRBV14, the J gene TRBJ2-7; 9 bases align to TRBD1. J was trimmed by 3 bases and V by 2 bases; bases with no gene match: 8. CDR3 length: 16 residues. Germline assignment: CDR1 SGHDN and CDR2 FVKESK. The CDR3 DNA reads TGTGCCAGCAGCCAACTGGGGACAGGGCCTCACTACGAGCAGTACTTC. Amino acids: CASSQLGTGPHYEQYF.

Here the CDR3 reads CASSPPAGIFEQFF. For the CDR3, the DNA is TGTGCCAGCTCACCACCGGCAGGGATCTTTGAGCAGTTCTTC. This chain uses TRBV18 with TRBJ2-1, with D possibly matching TRBD1 (5 bases). Germline CDR1 KGHSH, CDR2 LQKENI. The CDR3 has 14 amino acids. V lost 0 bases to trimming and J lost 9 bases, with 12 bases between them.

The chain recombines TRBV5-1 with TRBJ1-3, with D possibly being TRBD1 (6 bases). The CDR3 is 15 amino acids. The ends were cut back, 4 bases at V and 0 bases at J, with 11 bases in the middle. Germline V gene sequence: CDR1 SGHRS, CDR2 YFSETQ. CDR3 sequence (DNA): TGCGCCAGCAGCCAAACAGGGACCTCTGGAAACACCATATATTTT. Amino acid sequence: CASSQTGTSGNTIYF. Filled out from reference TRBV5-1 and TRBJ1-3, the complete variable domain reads KAGVTQTPRYLIKTRGQQVTLSCSPISGHRSVSWYQQTPGQGLQFLFEYFSETQRNKGNFPGRFSGRQFSNSRSEMNVSTLELGDSALYLCASSQTGTSGNTIYFGEGSWLTVV.

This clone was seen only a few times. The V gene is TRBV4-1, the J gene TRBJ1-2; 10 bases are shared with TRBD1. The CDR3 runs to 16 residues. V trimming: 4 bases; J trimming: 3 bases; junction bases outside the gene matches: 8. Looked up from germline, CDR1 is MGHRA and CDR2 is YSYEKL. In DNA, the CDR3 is TGCGCCAGCAGCCGCGGACAGGGGGAAGGGGACTATGGCTACACCTTC. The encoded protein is CASSRGQGEGDYGYTF.

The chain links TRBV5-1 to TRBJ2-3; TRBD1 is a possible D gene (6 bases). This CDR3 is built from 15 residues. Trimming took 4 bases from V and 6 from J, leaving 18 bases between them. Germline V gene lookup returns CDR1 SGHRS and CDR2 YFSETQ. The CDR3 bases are TGCGCCAGCAGCCGAAGTTATCAGGGGTTGGATACGCAGTATTTT. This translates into CASSRSYQGLDTQYF.

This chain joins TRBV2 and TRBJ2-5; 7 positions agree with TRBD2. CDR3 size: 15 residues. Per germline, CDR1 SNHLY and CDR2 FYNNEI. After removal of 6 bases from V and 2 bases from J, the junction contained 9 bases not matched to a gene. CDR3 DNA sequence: TGTGCCAGCAGGGGGGGGAGCGGGAATCAAGAGACCCAGTACTTC. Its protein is CASRGGSGNQETQYF.

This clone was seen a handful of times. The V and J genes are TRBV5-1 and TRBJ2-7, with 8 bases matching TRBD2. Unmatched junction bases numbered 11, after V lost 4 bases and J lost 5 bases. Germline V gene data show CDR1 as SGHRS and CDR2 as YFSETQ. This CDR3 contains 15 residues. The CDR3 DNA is TGCGCCAGCAGCCCTATCGGGACTAGAGGTGACGAGCAGTACTTC. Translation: CASSPIGTRGDEQYF.

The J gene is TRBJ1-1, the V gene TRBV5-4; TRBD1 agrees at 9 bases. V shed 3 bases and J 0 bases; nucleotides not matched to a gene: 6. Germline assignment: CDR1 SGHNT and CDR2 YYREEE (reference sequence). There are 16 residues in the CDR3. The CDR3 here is CASSSGQGRMNTEAFF. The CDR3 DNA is TGTGCCAGCAGCTCGGGACAGGGACGGATGAACACTGAAGCTTTCTTT.

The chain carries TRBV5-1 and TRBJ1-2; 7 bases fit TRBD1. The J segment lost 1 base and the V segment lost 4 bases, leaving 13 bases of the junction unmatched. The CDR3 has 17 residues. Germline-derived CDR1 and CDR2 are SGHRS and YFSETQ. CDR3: CASSQRGNRGLNYGYTF. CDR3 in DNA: TGCGCCAGCAGCCAAAGGGGTAACAGGGGCCTTAACTATGGCTACACCTTC.

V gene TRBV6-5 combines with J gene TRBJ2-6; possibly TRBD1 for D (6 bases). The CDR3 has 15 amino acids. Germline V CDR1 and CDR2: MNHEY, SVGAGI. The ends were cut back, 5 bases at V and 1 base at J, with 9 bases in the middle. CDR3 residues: CASSQQGSGANVLTF. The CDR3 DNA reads TGTGCCAGCAGTCAACAGGGTTCTGGGGCCAACGTCCTGACTTTC.

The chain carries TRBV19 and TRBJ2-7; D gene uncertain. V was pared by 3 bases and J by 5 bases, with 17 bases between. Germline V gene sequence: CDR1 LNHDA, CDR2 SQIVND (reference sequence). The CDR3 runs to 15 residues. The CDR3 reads CASSIQVGPRHEQYF. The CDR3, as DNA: TGTGCCAGTAGTATTCAGGTCGGTCCTCGGCACGAGCAGTACTTC.

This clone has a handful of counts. DNA of the CDR3: TGTGCCAGCCTCTCTATCGGACAGGGTGACGAGCAGTACTTC. Translation: CASLSIGQGDEQYF. This chain connects TRBV6-1 to TRBJ2-7; the match to TRBD1 covers 8 bases. This CDR3 has 14 amino acids. The ends lost 8 bases at V and 5 bases at J; junction bases unmatched: 11. The germline gives CDR1 MNHNS, CDR2 SASEGT.

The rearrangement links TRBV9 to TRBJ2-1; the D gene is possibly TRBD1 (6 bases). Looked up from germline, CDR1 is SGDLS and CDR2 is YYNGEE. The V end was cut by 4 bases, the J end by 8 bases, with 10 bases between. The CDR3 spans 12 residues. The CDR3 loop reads CASSPEGDEQFF. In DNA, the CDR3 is TGTGCCAGCAGCCCAGAGGGGGATGAGCAGTTCTTC.

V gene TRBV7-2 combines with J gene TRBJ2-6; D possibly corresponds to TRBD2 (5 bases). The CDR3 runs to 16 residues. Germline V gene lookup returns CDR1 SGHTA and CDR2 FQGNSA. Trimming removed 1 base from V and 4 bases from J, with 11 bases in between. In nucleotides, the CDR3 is TGTGCCAGCAGCTTAGTTGCGCTAGCCGGGGCCAACGTCCTGACTTTC. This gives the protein CASSLVALAGANVLTF.